The 21 T cell receptor beta chains below all came from one sample that was sequenced in a study of T cells after yellow fever vaccination. MiXCR, run by TCRdb on the 5' RACE reads, gives a single entry per CDR3 protein. The sample lists 300,000 or so distinct CDR3 sequences; about 4% were seen once. The material was PBMCs, obtained 5 days after the yellow fever booster vaccination. Source of these receptors: a man between 18 and 29 years old who received the YFV17D yellow fever vaccine.

This clonotype turned up a few times. The chain's CDR3 is CASSLGRGLPPETQYF. CDR3 DNA sequence: TGTGCCAGCAGCTTAGGTAGAGGCCTACCCCCAGAGACCCAGTACTTC. This chain joins TRBV7-2 and TRBJ2-5; no reliable D call. The V end was cut by 1 base, the J end by 4 bases, with 16 bases between. The germline V gene encodes CDR1 SGHTA and CDR2 FQGNSA. CDR3 length: 16 amino acids. Together with reference TRBV7-2 and TRBJ2-5, the CDR3 gives the full variable domain: GAGVSQSPSNKVTEKGKDVELRCDPISGHTALYWYRQSLGQGLEFLIYFQGNSAPDKSGLPSDRFSAERTGGSVSTLTIQRTQQEDSAVYLCASSLGRGLPPETQYFGPGTRLLVL.

This clonotype came up a few times. The V and J genes are TRBV19 and TRBJ1-5, with D unresolved. The germline CDR1 and CDR2 sequences are LNHDA and SQIVND (reference sequence). Trimming cost V 3 bases and J 5 bases, with 8 bases left between them. The CDR3 has 13 amino acids. Written as DNA, the CDR3 is TGTGCCAGTAGTATCCCCAGCGATCAGCCCCAGCATTTT. Protein sequence: CASSIPSDQPQHF.

This clonotype appeared many times. The V gene is TRBV6-5, the J gene TRBJ1-2; D may be TRBD1 (5 bases). The CDR3 runs 13 residues. Germline CDR1 and CDR2: MNHEY and SVGAGI. Trimming removed 7 bases at V and 3 bases at J, with 12 bases between. The CDR3 loop reads CASTLGGDYGYTF. For the CDR3, the DNA is TGTGCCAGCACCCTTGGAGGGGACTATGGCTACACCTTC.

This clonotype was recorded many times. The chain joins TRBV5-1 to TRBJ2-2; D is perhaps TRBD1 (5 bases). The germline V and J ends were trimmed by 4 bases and 0 bases, with 13 bases remaining between them. The CDR3 spans 16 residues. The germline CDR1 and CDR2 sequences are SGHRS and YFSETQ. Written as DNA, the CDR3 is TGCGCCAGCAGCCGAACGCGACAGACGAACACCGGGGAGCTGTTTTTT. Protein product: CASSRTRQTNTGELFF.

In its sample, this clonotype was seen many times. The genes are TRBV5-1 and TRBJ2-3, with 15 bases matching TRBD2. Germline values: CDR1 SGHRS, CDR2 YFSETQ. Trimming cost V 3 bases and J 10 bases; bases outside gene matches: 6. The length of the CDR3 is 15 residues. The CDR3 region is CASSSGTSGGQAQYF. Here the CDR3 DNA reads TGCGCCAGCAGCTCCGGGACTAGCGGGGGGCAGGCGCAGTATTTT.

This clonotype was seen ten or more times. This chain links TRBV7-8 with TRBJ1-1; D gene uncertain. V was trimmed by 3 bases and J by 11 bases, leaving 10 bases between them. CDR1 SGHVS and CDR2 FQNEAQ come from the germline V gene. The CDR3 loop spans 11 amino acids. The CDR3 DNA is TGTGCCAGCAGCTTCGGGCAGAGGGCTTTCTTT. Residues: CASSFGQRAFF.

This clonotype occurred many times. The rearrangement uses TRBV12-3 or TRBV12-4 and TRBJ1-1, with TRBD1 matching 7 bases. The CDR3 extends over 17 amino acids. V shed 4 bases, J shed 1 base, and the junction held 12 bases outside the gene matches. The CDR3 protein is CASSSRQGTSRNTEAFF. The DNA for the CDR3 is TGTGCCAGCAGTTCCCGACAGGGCACCAGCCGGAACACTGAAGCTTTCTTT.

This sequence joins TRBV20-1 and TRBJ2-1, with D possibly being TRBD2 (5 bases). This CDR3 is 14 amino acids long. Germline CDR1 reads DFQATT; CDR2 reads SNEGSKA (reference sequence). Trimming left V 6 bases short and J 0 bases short, with 12 bases between. In DNA form, the CDR3 reads TGCAGTGCCCCCACGGGGAGCTCCTACAATGAGCAGTTCTTC. This encodes CSAPTGSSYNEQFF.

About this clonotype: A read error is possible here, since a much larger clone lies one base away. This chain uses TRBV4-1 with TRBJ2-6; D ambiguous. The CDR3 loop spans 13 amino acids. V lost 3 bases, J lost 2 bases, and 2 bases lay in between. Germline CDR1 and CDR2: MGHRA and YSYEKL. The CDR3 region is CASSHAGANVLTF. The CDR3, as DNA: TGCGCCAGCAGCCACGCTGGGGCCAACGTCCTGACTTTC.

This clonotype was detected once. Here the CDR3 DNA reads TGTGCCAGCACCCGGGACTCCGATACGCAGTATTTT. Protein sequence: CASTRDSDTQYF. The V gene is TRBV12-3 or TRBV12-4, the J gene TRBJ2-3; a possible D gene is TRBD2 (6 bases). The CDR3 totals 12 residues. Trimming pared 7 bases from V and 6 bases from J, leaving 11 bases between.

Only a few counts were recorded for this clonotype. The chain has TRBV7-7 and TRBJ2-1, with 10 bases that match TRBD1. Trimming took 5 bases from V and 9 from J; bases not matched to a gene: 4. This CDR3 spans 13 amino acids. Germline-derived CDR1 and CDR2 are SSHAT and FNYEAQ (reference sequence). CDR3: CASSGDRGGEQFF. In DNA, the CDR3 is TGTGCCAGCAGCGGGGACAGGGGCGGTGAGCAGTTCTTC.

This chain links TRBV6-2 or TRBV6-3 with TRBJ2-2, with 8 bases lining up with TRBD1. The CDR3 runs 18 residues. With V trimmed by 4 bases and J by 6 bases, 16 bases remained unmatched. The germline gives CDR1 MNHEY, CDR2 SVGEGT. CDR3 in DNA: TGTGCCAGCAGTTCCTTTGGACAGGGTGGATACGTCTCCGGGGAGCTGTTTTTT. Translating gives CASSSFGQGGYVSGELFF.

This clonotype was seen a few times. The chain joins TRBV6-5 to TRBJ2-1; the D gene is possibly TRBD1 (6 bases). Trimming removed 4 bases from V and 6 bases from J, with 10 bases in between. The CDR3 length is 13 residues. CDR1 and CDR2 from the germline V gene are MNHEY and SVGAGI. This chain's CDR3 is CASSWGQPNEQFF. In DNA form, the CDR3 reads TGTGCCAGCAGTTGGGGGCAGCCCAATGAGCAGTTCTTC.

This clonotype appeared many times. This chain connects TRBV20-1 to TRBJ2-1; 8 bases are a match to TRBD2. The CDR3 covers 12 residues. Unmatched junction bases numbered 1, after V lost 1 base and J lost 8 bases. Germline CDR1 is DFQATT and CDR2 is SNEGSKA (reference sequence). The CDR3: CSARVGGDEQFF. Here the CDR3 DNA reads TGCAGTGCTAGAGTCGGGGGGGATGAGCAGTTCTTC.

At least ten counts were recorded for this clonotype. The chain recombines TRBV5-1 with TRBJ1-4, with TRBD1 matching over 7 bases. This CDR3 is 14 amino acids long. The germline gives CDR1 SGHRS, CDR2 YFSETQ. J lost 4 bases, V lost 7 bases, and 7 bases had no gene match. The CDR3 protein is CASRTGDINEKLFF. DNA of the CDR3: TGCGCCAGCCGTACAGGGGACATTAATGAAAAACTGTTTTTT.

This clonotype has only a few counts. CDR3 residues: CASSTTRAGGQETQYF. Here the CDR3 DNA reads TGTGCCAGCAGTACCACGAGGGCGGGGGGCCAGGAGACCCAGTACTTC. V gene TRBV6-6 combines with J gene TRBJ2-5, with 8 bases identical to TRBD2. This CDR3 comprises 16 residues. Germline loops: CDR1 MNHNY, CDR2 SVGAGI (reference sequence). V dropped 5 bases and J dropped 5; count of bases not matched to a gene: 13.

This clonotype has at least ten counts. The chain employs TRBV10-3 and TRBJ1-2; D is ambiguous. Germline V gene lookup returns CDR1 ENHRY and CDR2 SYGVKD. The CDR3 consists of 13 residues. V was clipped by 6 bases and J by 10 bases, with 18 bases between them. The CDR3 loop reads CAISATSFVNYTF. CDR3 coding DNA: TGTGCCATCAGCGCCACGAGCTTTGTAAACTACACCTTC.

This clonotype has a handful of counts. V gene TRBV7-9 combines with J gene TRBJ2-2; TRBD1 might be the D (5 bases). Trimming left V 1 base short and J 6 bases short, with 12 bases between. Germline V CDR1 and CDR2: SEHNR, FQNEAQ (reference sequence). This CDR3 region has 15 residues. The CDR3 spells CASSLVGQHAGELFF. The DNA for the CDR3 is TGTGCCAGCAGCTTAGTCGGACAACACGCCGGGGAGCTGTTTTTT.

This clonotype has just a few counts. The J gene is TRBJ1-2, the V gene TRBV12-3 or TRBV12-4; no definite D call. V was pared by 6 bases and J by 6 bases, with 11 bases between. CDR3 size: 12 residues. The CDR3 nucleotides read TGTGCCAGCAGGGAGACTGTTAATGGCTACACCTTC. It specifies CASRETVNGYTF.

The chain links TRBV5-1 to TRBJ2-7; TRBD2 matches at 9 bases. With V trimmed by 2 bases and J by 6 bases, 21 bases remained unmatched. In germline, CDR1 is SGHRS, CDR2 YFSETQ. CDR3 length equals 19 residues. The CDR3 is CASSFSLSGGGVGYGEQYF. CDR3 nucleotides: TGCGCCAGCAGCTTTTCGCTTAGCGGGGGAGGAGTCGGTTACGGCGAGCAGTACTTC.

This clonotype was counted ten times or more. The V gene is TRBV20-1, the J gene TRBJ2-1; D might be TRBD2 (5 bases). CDR1 and CDR2 (germline): DFQATT, SNEGSKA (reference sequence). V lost 0 bases and J 5 bases, leaving 8 bases between the germline ends. CDR3 length: 13 amino acids. The CDR3 sequence: CSARDREHNEQFF. The DNA for the CDR3 is TGCAGTGCTAGAGATCGGGAACACAATGAGCAGTTCTTC.